The entry below gives a single TCR beta chain sequence along with its context. Produced via immunoSEQ multiplex PCR; TCRdb's table is partial and in-frame only. This table has around 76,000 clones, roughly 92% appearing once. The CDR3 is 11 residues long. V was clipped by 5 bases and J by 4 bases, with 5 bases between them. Germline values: CDR1 MNHEY, CDR2 SVGAGI. This specimen comes from a study of technical replicates of blood from a few donors. The sequenced sample consisted of T cells isolated from PBMCs. The rearrangement uses TRBV6-5 and TRBJ2-5; D not resolved. The TCR was taken from a human donor in good health. The CDR3 DNA is TGTGCCAGCAGTCGACTAGAGACCCAGTACTTC. Translation: CASSRLETQYF.